What follows is one TCR beta chain and its context. The target antigen is unknown. Trimming at V came to 5 bases and at J to 2 bases, leaving 9 bases not matched to a gene. The CDR3 runs 15 residues. Per the germline V gene, CDR1 is SGHNT and CDR2 is YYREEE (reference sequence). Each sample had two DNA replicates, around 0.45 ug blood or roughly 1.4 ug tissue. Profiling relied on immunoSEQ multiplex PCR, and the TCRdb table lists in-frame clones only, not all of them. The table shows about 53,000 clones, with 90% to 95% occurring only once. The sample is drawn from a study of early stage breast cancer tumors. Study-level background: Of around 15 invasive breast tumors, fewer than 13 were hormone receptor-positive, HER2-negative. Samples were sequenced at around 10-fold average coverage.

Study-wide results and caveats: Enriched TCRB sequences shared across patients were mostly commonly generated sequences.

V is TRBV5-4 and J is TRBJ2-5; 7 bases are shared with TRBD1. Material: blood. The sequence came from a person between 65 and 80 years old with breast cancer. The CDR3 protein is CASRPYDRDQETQYF. The DNA of the CDR3 is TGTGCCAGCAGACCTTACGACAGGGATCAAGAGACCCAGTACTTC.